This TCR beta chain was documented in a study of T cell responses to AZD1222 COVID-19 vaccine. Study observations and caveats: Only a handful of AZD1222 recipients were seropositive at baseline. Along spike, vaccine-associated CD4 TCRs were found throughout, with dominance at 160-218 and 743-854.

Here immunoSEQ multiplex PCR was the method, and the copy in TCRdb shows in-frame clones only, minus some. The sample records roughly 200,000 clones, over 85% being singletons. Only a few counts were recorded for this clone. Its specificity is unknown. V was cut by 3 bases and J by 2 bases, with 5 bases left in between. The CDR3 runs 12 residues. CDR1 is MDHEN and CDR2 is SYDVKM in the germline V gene. The sequencing here drew on peripheral blood, taken 28 days after the second dose of the MenACWY control vaccine. This chain connects TRBV28 to TRBJ2-7; D unclear. The source of this sequence is an adult who received the MenACWY meningococcal vaccine as a control. CDR3 sequence reads: CASSFLTYEQYF. DNA of the CDR3: TGTGCCAGCAGTTTCCTTACCTACGAGCAGTACTTC.